The entry below gives a single T cell receptor (beta chain) sequence along with its context. Researchers amplified the TCR beta CDR3 regions from RNA transcripts. The TCR CDR3 was amplified in a first-round RT-PCR using the HTBI primer set. MiXCR, applied by TCRdb to the multiplex PCR reads, yields one record per CDR3 protein. Here the sample spans almost 350,000 distinct CDR3 sequences, 15% to 20% being singletons. This sample is drawn from a study of T cells in Graves' hyperthyroidism and ophthalmopathy. Trimming at V came to 6 bases and at J to 5 bases, leaving 7 bases not matched to a gene. This CDR3 has 16 amino acids.

The clonotype originates from a woman aged 40 to 50 with Graves' ophthalmopathy. The rearrangement joins TRBV12-3 or TRBV12-4 to TRBJ2-5; 15 bases match TRBD2. The specimen sequenced was blood. The CDR3 sequence is CASSPGLAGGGETQYF. DNA for the CDR3: TGTGCCAGCAGCCCCGGACTAGCGGGGGGGGGGGAGACCCAGTACTTC.